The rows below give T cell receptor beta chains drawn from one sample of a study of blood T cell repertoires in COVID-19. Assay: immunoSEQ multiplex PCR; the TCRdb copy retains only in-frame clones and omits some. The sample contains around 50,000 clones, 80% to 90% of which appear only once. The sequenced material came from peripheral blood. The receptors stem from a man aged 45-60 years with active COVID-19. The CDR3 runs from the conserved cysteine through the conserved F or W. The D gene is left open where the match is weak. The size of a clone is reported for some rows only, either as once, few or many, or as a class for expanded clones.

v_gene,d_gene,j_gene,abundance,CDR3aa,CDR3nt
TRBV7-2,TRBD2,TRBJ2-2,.,CASSRRTSGGGANTGELFF,TGTGCCAGCAGCAGACGGACTAGCGGGGGGGGCGCGAACACCGGGGAGCTGTTTTTT
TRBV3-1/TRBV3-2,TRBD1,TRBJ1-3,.,CASSQADRSGNTIYF,TGTGCCAGCAGCCAGGCGGACAGGTCTGGAAACACCATATATTTT
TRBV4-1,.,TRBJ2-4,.,CASSHLWGGGGNIQYF,TGCGCCAGCAGCCATCTATGGGGGGGCGGCGGAAACATTCAGTACTTC
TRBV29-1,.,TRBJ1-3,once,CSGALGNTIYF,TGCAGCGGGGCCCTAGGAAACACCATATATTTT
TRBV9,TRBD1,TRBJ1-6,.,CASSGQGASSPLHF,TGTGCCAGCAGCGGACAGGGGGCCTCTTCACCCCTCCACTTT
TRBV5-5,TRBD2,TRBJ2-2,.,CASSLVATSGGASTGELFF,TGTGCCAGCAGCTTGGTAGCGACTAGCGGGGGGGCCAGCACCGGGGAGCTGTTTTTT
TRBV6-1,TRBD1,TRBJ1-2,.,CASSELWTGYTGYTF,TGTGCCAGCAGTGAATTGTGGACAGGGTATACTGGCTACACCTTC
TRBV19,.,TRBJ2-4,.,CASSKGRAKNIQYF,TGTGCCAGTTCAAAGGGGCGAGCCAAAAACATTCAGTACTTC
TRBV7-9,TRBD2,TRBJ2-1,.,CASSSQGLAGKGYNEQFF,TGTGCCAGCAGCTCCCAAGGACTAGCGGGCAAAGGCTACAATGAGCAGTTCTTC
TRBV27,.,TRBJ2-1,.,CASRSRRDSFSDEQFF,TGTGCCAGCAGATCCCGCCGGGACTCCTTTTCTGATGAGCAGTTCTTC
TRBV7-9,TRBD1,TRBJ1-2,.,CASSFTGAQVGYTF,TGTGCCAGCAGCTTCACAGGGGCGCAGGTGGGCTACACCTTC
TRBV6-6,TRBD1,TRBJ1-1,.,CASITGTGDTEAFF,TGTGCCAGTATTACCGGGACAGGGGACACTGAAGCTTTCTTT
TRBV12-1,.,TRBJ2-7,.,CASSFYGLAKSPYF,TGTGCCAGCAGCTTCTATGGACTAGCGAAGTCCCCATACTTC
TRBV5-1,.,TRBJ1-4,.,CASSPGVRETNEKLFF,TGCGCCAGCAGCCCGGGCGTGAGGGAGACTAATGAAAAACTGTTTTTT